This entry is about one TCR beta chain. Measured with immunoSEQ multiplex PCR; TCRdb has only the in-frame clones, and not every one. The sample includes a few hundred thousand clones, 82% seen only once; the top ten take roughly 15%. Those who participated ranged in age from about 18 to 95 years and resided in approximately 23 US areas. Donors in Cohort 3 counted as recovered after two negative PCRs, clearance, or symptom resolution. These data come from a study of blood T cell repertoires in COVID-19. The sequencing sample was made of PBMCs or T cells enriched from blood (not recorded which). The sequence came from a man aged 35-49 years who had recovered from COVID-19.

The CDR3 loop is CASSSSQGLGGYTF. CDR3 coding DNA: TGTGCCAGCAGTTCCTCCCAGGGACTTGGAGGCTACACCTTC. This sequence joins TRBV28 and TRBJ1-2, with a weak D call TRBD1 (5 bases). This CDR3 is 14 amino acids long. V lost 4 bases and J 8 bases, leaving 17 bases between the germline ends. CDR1 and CDR2 from the germline V gene are MDHEN and SYDVKM.